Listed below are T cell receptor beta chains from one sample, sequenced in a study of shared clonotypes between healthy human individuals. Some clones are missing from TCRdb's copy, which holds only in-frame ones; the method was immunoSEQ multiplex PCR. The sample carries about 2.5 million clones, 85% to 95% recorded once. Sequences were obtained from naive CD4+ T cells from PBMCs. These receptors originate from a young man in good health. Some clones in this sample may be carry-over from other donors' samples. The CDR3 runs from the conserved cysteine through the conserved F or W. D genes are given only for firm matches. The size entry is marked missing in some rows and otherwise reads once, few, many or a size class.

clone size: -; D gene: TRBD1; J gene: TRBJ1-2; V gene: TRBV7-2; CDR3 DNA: TGTGCCAGCAGCTTTCAGGGGGCCGGAAGTGCTAACTATGGCTACACCTTC; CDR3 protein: CASSFQGAGSANYGYTF
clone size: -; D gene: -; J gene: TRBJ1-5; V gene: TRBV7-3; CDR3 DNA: TGTGCCAGCAGCTTAGAGCCCCATCAGCCCCAGCATTTT; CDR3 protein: CASSLEPHQPQHF
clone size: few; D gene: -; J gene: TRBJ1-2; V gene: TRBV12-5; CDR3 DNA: TGTGCTAGTGGTTTGTCTGGGGGCGCGGCTGGCTACACCTTC; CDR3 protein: CASGLSGGAAGYTF
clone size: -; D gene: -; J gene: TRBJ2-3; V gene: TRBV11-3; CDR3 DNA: TGTGCCAGCAGCTTCGACCAGACAGATACGCAGTATTTT; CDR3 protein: CASSFDQTDTQYF
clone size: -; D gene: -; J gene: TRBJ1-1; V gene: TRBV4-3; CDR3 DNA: TGCGCCAGCAGCCAAGAGGCAGGGCGGAACACTGAAGCTTTCTTT; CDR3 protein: CASSQEAGRNTEAFF
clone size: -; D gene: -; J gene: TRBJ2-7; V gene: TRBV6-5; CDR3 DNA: TGTGCCAGCAGTCAGCTGGAGGGGGGGGACTACGAGCAGTACTTC; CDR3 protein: CASSQLEGGDYEQYF
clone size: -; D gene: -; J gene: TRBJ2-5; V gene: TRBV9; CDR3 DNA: TGTGCCAGCAGCCCCCGGGTTGGGTTTGTGGAGACCCAGTACTTC; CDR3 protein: CASSPRVGFVETQYF
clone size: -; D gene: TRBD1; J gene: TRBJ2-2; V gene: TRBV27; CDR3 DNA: TGTGCCAGCACCCCAAAACCGGGACAGGGGTCCCCGTGGCCGAACACCGGGGAGCTGTTTTTT; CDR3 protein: CASTPKPGQGSPWPNTGELFF
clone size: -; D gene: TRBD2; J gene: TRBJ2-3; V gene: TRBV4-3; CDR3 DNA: TGCGCCAGCAGCCAAGCGTCTATTCGGGAGGGCACAGATACGCAGTATTTT; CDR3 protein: CASSQASIREGTDTQYF
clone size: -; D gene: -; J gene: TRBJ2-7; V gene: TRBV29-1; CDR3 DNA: TGCAGCGTTGTCCTAGTCCTTACCTACGAGCAGTACTTC; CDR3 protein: CSVVLVLTYEQYF
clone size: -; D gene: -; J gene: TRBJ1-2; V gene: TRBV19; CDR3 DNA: TGTGCCAGTAATAAAGAACAGAGGGCCCCCCATGGCTACACCTTC; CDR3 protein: CASNKEQRAPHGYTF
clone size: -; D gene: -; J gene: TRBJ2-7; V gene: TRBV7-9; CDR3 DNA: TGTGCCAGCAGCTACCCCGGCCGCGAAAGGAACGGCCTCGAGCAGTACTTC; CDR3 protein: CASSYPGRERNGLEQYF
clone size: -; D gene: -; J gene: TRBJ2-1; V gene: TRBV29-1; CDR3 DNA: TGCAGCGTTCAATCTAGCTGGCGCTCCTACAATGAGCAGTTCTTC; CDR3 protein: CSVQSSWRSYNEQFF
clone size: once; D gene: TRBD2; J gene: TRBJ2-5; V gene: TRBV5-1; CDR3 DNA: TGCGCCAGCAGCACTGGACTAGCGGGAGGGACTGAGACCCAGTACTTC; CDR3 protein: CASSTGLAGGTETQYF
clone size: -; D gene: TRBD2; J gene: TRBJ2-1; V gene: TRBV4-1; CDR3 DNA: TGCGCCAGCAGGGGTAGCGGGAGGGGCAAAAGGTACAATGAGCAGTTCTTC; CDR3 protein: CASRGSGRGKRYNEQFF
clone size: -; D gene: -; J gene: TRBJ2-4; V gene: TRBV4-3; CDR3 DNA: TGCGCCAGCAGCCAAGGTGCGGGACAACCAAACATTCAGTACTTC; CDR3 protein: CASSQGAGQPNIQYF
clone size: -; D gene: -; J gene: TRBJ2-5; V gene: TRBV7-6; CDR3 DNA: TGTGCCAGCAGCTTAGCGCGGGGTCATGAGACCCAGTACTTC; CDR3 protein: CASSLARGHETQYF
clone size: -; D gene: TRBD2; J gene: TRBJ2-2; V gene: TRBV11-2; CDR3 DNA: TGTGCCAGCAGCCCGACCGGGGGGGTCACCGGGGAGCTGTTTTTT; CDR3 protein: CASSPTGGVTGELFF
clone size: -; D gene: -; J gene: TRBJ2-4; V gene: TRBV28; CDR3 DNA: TGTGCCACCGAGAGGGGGGGAGCCAAAAACATTCAGTACTTC; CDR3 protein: CATERGGAKNIQYF
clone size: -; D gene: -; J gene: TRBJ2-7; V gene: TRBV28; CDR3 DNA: TGTGCCAGCAGTCTGACAGGAGGATACGAGCAGTACTTC; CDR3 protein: CASSLTGGYEQYF
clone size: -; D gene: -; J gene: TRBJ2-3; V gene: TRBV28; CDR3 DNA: TGTGCCAGCAGGGACGCCGGGACTGAGCGAAGTAGCACAGATACGCAGTATTTT; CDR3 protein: CASRDAGTERSSTDTQYF
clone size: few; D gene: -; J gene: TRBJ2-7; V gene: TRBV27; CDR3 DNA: TGTGCCAGCAGTTCGACAGGCTACGAGCAGTACTTC; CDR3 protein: CASSSTGYEQYF
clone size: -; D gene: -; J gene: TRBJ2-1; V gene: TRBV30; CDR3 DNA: TGTGCCTGGGGGGGTTGGGATGAGCAGTTCTTC; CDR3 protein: CAWGGWDEQFF
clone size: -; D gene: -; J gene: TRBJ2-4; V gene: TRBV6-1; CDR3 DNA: TGTGCCAGCAGTGAGAAGGGATATCGCCCCGAAAACATTCAGTACTTC; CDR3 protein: CASSEKGYRPENIQYF
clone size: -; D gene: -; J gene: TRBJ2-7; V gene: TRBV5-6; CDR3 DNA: TGTGCCAGCAGCCCCGGGACACCGGGGTGGGAGCAGTACTTC; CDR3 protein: CASSPGTPGWEQYF
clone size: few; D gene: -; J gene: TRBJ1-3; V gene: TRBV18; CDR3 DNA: TGTGCCAGCTCACCCTCTGGAAACACCATATATTTT; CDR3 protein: CASSPSGNTIYF
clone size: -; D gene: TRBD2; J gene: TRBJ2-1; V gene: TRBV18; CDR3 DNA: TGTGCCAGCTCACCCTATACTAGCGGGATTGGGGTTGATGAGCAGTTCTTC; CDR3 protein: CASSPYTSGIGVDEQFF
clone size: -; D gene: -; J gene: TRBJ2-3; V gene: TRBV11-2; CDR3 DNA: TGTGCCAGCAGCCCTCAGGGCACAGATACGCAGTATTTT; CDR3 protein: CASSPQGTDTQYF
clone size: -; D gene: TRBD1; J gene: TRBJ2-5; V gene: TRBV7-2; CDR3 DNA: TGTGCCAGCAGCTTAGGCGGACAGGGGGCGCGTGGGACCCAGTACTTC; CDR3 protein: CASSLGGQGARGTQYF
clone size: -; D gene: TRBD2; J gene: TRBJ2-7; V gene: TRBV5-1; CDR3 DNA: TGCGCCAGCAGCCCTGACCCGGGGGGGGACGAGCAGTACTTC; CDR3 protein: CASSPDPGGDEQYF
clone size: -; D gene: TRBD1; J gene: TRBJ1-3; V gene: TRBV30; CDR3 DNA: TGTGCCTGGAGGGCAGGGGGCTTTGGAAACACCATATATTTT; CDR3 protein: CAWRAGGFGNTIYF
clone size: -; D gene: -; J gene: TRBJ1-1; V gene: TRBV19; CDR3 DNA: TGTGCCAGTAGTACGGGACTCACCGAGGGGAACACTGAAGCTTTCTTT; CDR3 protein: CASSTGLTEGNTEAFF
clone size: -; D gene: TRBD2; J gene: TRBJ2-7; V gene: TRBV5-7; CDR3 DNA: TGTGCCAGCAGCTCCCCCCCTTGCGGGAGGAGGGGGTACGAGCAGTACTTC; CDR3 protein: CASSSPPCGRRGYEQYF
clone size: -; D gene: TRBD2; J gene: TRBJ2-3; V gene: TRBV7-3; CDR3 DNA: TGTGCCAGCAGCCCGACTAGCGGGAGATCGGGCACAGATACGCAGTATTTT; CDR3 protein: CASSPTSGRSGTDTQYF
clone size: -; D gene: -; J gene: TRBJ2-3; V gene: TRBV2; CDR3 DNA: TGTGCCAGCAGTGCGACAAGCACAGATACGCAGTATTTT; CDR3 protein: CASSATSTDTQYF
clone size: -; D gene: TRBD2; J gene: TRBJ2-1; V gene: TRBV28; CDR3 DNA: TGTGCCAGCAGTCAGCGGGACGTTGTGAATGAGCAGTTCTTC; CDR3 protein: CASSQRDVVNEQFF
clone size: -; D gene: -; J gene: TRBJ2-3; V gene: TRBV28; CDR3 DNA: TGTGCCAGCATCCAAGGAGGGACGATCAACACAGATACGCAGTATTTT; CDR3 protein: CASIQGGTINTDTQYF
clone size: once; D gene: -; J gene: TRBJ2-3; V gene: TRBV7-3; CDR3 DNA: TGTGCCAGCAGCTTAGACGTGTCGGATACGCAGTATTTT; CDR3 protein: CASSLDVSDTQYF
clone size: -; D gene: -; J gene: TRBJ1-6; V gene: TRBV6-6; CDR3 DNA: TGTGCCAGCAGTTACGATTGGGGTTCACCCCTCCACTTT; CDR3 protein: CASSYDWGSPLHF
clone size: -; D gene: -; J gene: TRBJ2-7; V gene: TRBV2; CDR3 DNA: TGTGCCAGCAGTCCTAGGACGGGGGCCTACGAGCAGTACTTC; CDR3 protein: CASSPRTGAYEQYF
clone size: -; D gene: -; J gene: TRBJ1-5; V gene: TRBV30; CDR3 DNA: TGTGCCTGGGGGTATAGCAATCAGCCCCAGCATTTT; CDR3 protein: CAWGYSNQPQHF
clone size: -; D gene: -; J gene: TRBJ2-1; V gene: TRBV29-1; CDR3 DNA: TGCAGCGTTGAAATAAGCAGGGGCAATGAGCAGTTCTTC; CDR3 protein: CSVEISRGNEQFF
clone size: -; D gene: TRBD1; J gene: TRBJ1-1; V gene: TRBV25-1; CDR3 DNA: TGTGCCAGCAGTCCAGGGACAGGCAATCGGGGGGACACTGAAGCTTTCTTT; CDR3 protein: CASSPGTGNRGDTEAFF
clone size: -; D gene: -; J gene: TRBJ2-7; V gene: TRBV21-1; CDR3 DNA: TGTGCCAGCAGTAAAAGCGAACAGAAGTACGAGCAGTACTTC; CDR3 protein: CASSKSEQKYEQYF
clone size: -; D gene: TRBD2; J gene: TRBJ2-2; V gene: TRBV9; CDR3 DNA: TGTGCCAGCAGCGTTTCCCTAGCGGGACTAGCCGGGGAGCTGTTTTTT; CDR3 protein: CASSVSLAGLAGELFF
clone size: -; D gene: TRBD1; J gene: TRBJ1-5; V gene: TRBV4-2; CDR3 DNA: TGTGCCAGCAGCCAGGGATTATCCGGGACAGGGAATGGCAATCAGCCCCAGCATTTT; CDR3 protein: CASSQGLSGTGNGNQPQHF
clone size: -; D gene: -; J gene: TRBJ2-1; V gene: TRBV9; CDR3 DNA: TGTGCCAGCAGCGTAGCGGAGCGGAACAATGAGCAGTTCTTC; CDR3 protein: CASSVAERNNEQFF
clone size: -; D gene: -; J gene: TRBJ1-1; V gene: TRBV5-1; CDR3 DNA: TGCGCCAGCAGCCGTATTGGGGTAAACACTGAAGCTTTCTTT; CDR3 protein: CASSRIGVNTEAFF
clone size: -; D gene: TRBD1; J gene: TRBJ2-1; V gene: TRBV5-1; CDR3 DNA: TGCGCCAGCAGTTTGGGACAGGCTCGGGATGAGCAGTTCTTC; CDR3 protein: CASSLGQARDEQFF
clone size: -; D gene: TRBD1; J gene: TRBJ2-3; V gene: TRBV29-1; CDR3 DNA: TGCAGCGTTGGGGGACAGGGACCGGATACGCAGTATTTT; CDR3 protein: CSVGGQGPDTQYF
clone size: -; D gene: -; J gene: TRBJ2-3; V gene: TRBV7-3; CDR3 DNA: TGTGCCAGCAGCTTAACGGCTAGCACAGATACGCAGTATTTT; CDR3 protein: CASSLTASTDTQYF
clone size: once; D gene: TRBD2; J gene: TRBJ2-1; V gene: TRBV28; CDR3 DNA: TGTGCCAGCAGTTCGAAGTCCCTCCCTAGCGGGAGTTATTTGTCCTACAATGAGCAGTTCTTC; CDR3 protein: CASSSKSLPSGSYLSYNEQFF
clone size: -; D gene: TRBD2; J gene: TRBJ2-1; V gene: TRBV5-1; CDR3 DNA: TGCGCCAGCAGCTTGTTCATACTAGCGGGAGGTGGGAATGAGCAGTTCTTC; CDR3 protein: CASSLFILAGGGNEQFF
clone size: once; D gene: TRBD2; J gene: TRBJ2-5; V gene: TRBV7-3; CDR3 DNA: TGTGCCAGCAGCTTAACGACTAGCGGGATTTGGGAGACCCAGTACTTC; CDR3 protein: CASSLTTSGIWETQYF
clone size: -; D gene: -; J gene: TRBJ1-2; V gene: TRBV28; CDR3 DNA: TGTGCCAGCAGTTTAGGCATACCCTATGGCTACACCTTC; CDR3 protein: CASSLGIPYGYTF
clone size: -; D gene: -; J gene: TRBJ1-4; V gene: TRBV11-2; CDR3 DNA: TGTGCCAGCAGCGGCCTTCGCCGGAGGAATGAAAAACTGTTTTTT; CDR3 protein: CASSGLRRRNEKLFF
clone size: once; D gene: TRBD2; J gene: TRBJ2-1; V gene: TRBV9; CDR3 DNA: TGTGCCAGCAGCGGACTAGCGGGAGGCCCCTATGAGCAGTTCTTC; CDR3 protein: CASSGLAGGPYEQFF